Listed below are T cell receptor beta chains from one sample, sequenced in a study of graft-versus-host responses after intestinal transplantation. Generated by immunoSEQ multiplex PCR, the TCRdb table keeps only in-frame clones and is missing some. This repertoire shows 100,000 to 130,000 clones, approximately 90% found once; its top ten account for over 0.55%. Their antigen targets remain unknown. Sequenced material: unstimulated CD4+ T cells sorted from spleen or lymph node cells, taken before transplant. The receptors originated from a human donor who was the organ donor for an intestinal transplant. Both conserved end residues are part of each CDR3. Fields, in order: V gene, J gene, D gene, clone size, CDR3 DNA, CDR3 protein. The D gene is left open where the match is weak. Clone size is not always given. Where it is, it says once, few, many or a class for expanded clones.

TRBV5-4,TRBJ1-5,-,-,TGTGCCACCCTGGTGGGGCAGTTGCAGCCCCAGCATTTT,CATLVGQLQPQHF
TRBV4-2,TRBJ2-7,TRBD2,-,TGTGCCAGCAGCCAAGAGTTGGCGGGGGGGCATTTGTACGAGCAGTACTTC,CASSQELAGGHLYEQYF
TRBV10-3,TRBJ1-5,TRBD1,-,TGTGCCATCAGCCCAGGGGGCCGGCAGCCCCAGCATTTT,CAISPGGRQPQHF
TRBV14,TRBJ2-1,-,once,TGTGCCAGCAGCCCCCGACTTATTAATGAGCAGTTCTTC,CASSPRLINEQFF
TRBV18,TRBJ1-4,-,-,TGTGCCAGCTCACCTCGGCGGGGGGGAAATGAAAAACTGTTTTTT,CASSPRRGGNEKLFF
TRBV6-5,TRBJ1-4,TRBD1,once,TGTGCCAGCAGCGGACAGGGGTTAACTAATGAAAAACTGTTTTTT,CASSGQGLTNEKLFF
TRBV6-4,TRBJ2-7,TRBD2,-,TGTGCCAGCAGTACTAGCGGGAGCTCCTACGAGCAGTACTTC,CASSTSGSSYEQYF
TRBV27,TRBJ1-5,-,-,TGTGCCAGCAGTTTATCCCCCGTCGGTTTTCAGCCCCAGCATTTT,CASSLSPVGFQPQHF
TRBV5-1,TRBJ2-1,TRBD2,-,TGCGCCAGCAGCTTGGCCCCTAGCGGGAGCTCCTACAATGAGCAGTTCTTC,CASSLAPSGSSYNEQFF
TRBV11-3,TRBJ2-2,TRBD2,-,TGTGCCAGCAGCTACGGACTAGCGGGAGGGGGGGCGAGGACCGGGGAGCTGTTTTTT,CASSYGLAGGGARTGELFF
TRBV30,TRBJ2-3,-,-,TGTGCCTGGGAGTACGCAGATACGCAGTATTTT,CAWEYADTQYF
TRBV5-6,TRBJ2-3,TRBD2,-,TGTGCCAGCAGCTTGGCTAGGACTAGAGGCACAGATACGCAGTATTTT,CASSLARTRGTDTQYF
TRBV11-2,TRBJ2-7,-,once,TGTGCCAGCAGCTCAAGACACAGGGAAGGGTACGAGCAGTACTTC,CASSSRHREGYEQYF
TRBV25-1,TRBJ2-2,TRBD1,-,TGTGCCAGCAGTGGGACGGACAGGGGGCTTAGGGAGCTGTTTTTT,CASSGTDRGLRELFF
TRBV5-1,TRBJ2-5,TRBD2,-,TGCGCCAGCAGTCGGCTAGCGGGACAAGAGACCCAGTACTTC,CASSRLAGQETQYF
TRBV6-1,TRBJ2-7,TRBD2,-,TGTGCCAGCAGTTCCACCGGGACTAGCGGTCACGAGCAGTACTTC,CASSSTGTSGHEQYF
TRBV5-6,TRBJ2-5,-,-,TGTGCCAGCAGCTTGTATGTTGGGGAGACCCAGTACTTC,CASSLYVGETQYF
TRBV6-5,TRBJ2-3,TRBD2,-,TGTGCCAGCAGTTGGACTAGCGGGAGCGCAGATACGCAGTATTTT,CASSWTSGSADTQYF
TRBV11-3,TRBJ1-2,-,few,TGTGCCAGCAGCTTAGGTTCGCGGGGTTCCTACTATGGCTACACCTTC,CASSLGSRGSYYGYTF
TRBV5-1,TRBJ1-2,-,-,TGCGCCAGCAGCTTGGGAGGGAACTATGGCTACACCTTC,CASSLGGNYGYTF
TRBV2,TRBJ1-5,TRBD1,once,TGTGCCAGCAGTGGACAGGGGGCGGGACAGCCCCAGCATTTT,CASSGQGAGQPQHF
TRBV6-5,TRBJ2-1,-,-,TGTGCCAGCAGACCGGGAGCCTACAATGAGCAGTTCTTC,CASRPGAYNEQFF
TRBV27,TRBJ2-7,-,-,TGTGCCAGCAGTTTGGTCGCGGGAAGCACCTACGAGCAGTACTTC,CASSLVAGSTYEQYF
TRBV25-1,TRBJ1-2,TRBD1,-,TGTGCCAGCAGCCCAGGGGACAGGGTGGGCAATGGCTACACCTTC,CASSPGDRVGNGYTF
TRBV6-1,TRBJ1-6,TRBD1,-,TGTGCCAGCAGTGTCCCGGGACAGGGATCACCCCTCCACTTT,CASSVPGQGSPLHF
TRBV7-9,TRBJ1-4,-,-,TGTGCCAGCAGCTCGGAGGGCGGAAAACTGTTTTTT,CASSSEGGKLFF
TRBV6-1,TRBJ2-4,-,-,TGTGCCAACCTTTCGGGGGCGGAGGCCAAAAACATTCAGTACTTC,CANLSGAEAKNIQYF
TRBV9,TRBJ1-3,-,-,TGTGCCAGCAGCCTTAGAGAGGGTTCTGGAAACACCATATATTTT,CASSLREGSGNTIYF
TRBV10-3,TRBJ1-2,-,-,TGTGCCATCAGTGCTGAGGGGACCTATGGCTACACCTTC,CAISAEGTYGYTF
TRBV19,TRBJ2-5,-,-,TGTGCCAGTAGTATAGCAGGGAGGGAGACCCAGTACTTC,CASSIAGRETQYF
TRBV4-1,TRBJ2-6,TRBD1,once,TGCGCCAGCAGCCAACATACAGGGGACCGCTCTGGGGCCAACGTCCTGACTTTC,CASSQHTGDRSGANVLTF
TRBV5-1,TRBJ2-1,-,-,TGCGCCAGCAGCCCGAACACATCCCCCTACAATGAGCAGTTCTTC,CASSPNTSPYNEQFF
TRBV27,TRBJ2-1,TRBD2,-,TGTGCCAGCAGTTTCCGCGGGAGCTACAATGAGCAGTTCTTC,CASSFRGSYNEQFF
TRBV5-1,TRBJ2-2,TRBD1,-,TGCGCCAGCAGCTTATGGACAGGGCCGAAAACCGGGGAGCTGTTTTTT,CASSLWTGPKTGELFF
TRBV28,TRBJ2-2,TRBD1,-,TGTGCCAGCAGTGTTGACAGGGTTCCCGGGGAGCTGTTTTTT,CASSVDRVPGELFF
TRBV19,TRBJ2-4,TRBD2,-,TGTGCCAGTAGTAAACTAGCGGGAGGGCCTATGGGCAAAAACATTCAGTACTTC,CASSKLAGGPMGKNIQYF
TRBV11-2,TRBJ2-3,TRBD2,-,TGTGCCAGCAGCCCCCCGACTAGCGGGGGGGCGAAAGATACGCAGTATTTT,CASSPPTSGGAKDTQYF
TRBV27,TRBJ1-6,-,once,TGTGCCAGCAGTTTAAGAGAGACAGCGGGCAATTCACCCCTCCACTTT,CASSLRETAGNSPLHF
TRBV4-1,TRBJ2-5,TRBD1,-,TGCGCCAGCAGCCAAGAAGGGACAGCTCAAGAGACCCAGTACTTC,CASSQEGTAQETQYF
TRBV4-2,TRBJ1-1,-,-,TGTGCCAGCAGCCAAGGGGGGAAGAACACTGAAGCTTTCTTT,CASSQGGKNTEAFF
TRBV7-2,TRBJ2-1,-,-,TGTGCCAGCAGCCCACGGCGGAACAATGAGCAGTTCTTC,CASSPRRNNEQFF
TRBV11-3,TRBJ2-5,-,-,TGTGCCAGCAGTCTAGAGGAAGAGACCCAGTACTTC,CASSLEEETQYF
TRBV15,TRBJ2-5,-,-,TGTGCCACCAGCAGAGTCGGCGGGTGGCGAGAGACCCAGTACTTC,CATSRVGGWRETQYF
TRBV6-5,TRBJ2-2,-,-,TGTGCCAGCAGTCCGGGACAACCGAACACCGGGGAGCTGTTTTTT,CASSPGQPNTGELFF
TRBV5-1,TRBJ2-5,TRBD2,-,TGCGCCAGCAGCTTGGAAACTAGCGGGGAAGAGACCCAGTACTTC,CASSLETSGEETQYF
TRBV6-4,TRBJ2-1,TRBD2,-,TGTGCCAGCAGTGCCCCCTTTAGGACTAGCGGGAGCACCCCTACGCGGCAGTTCTTC,CASSAPFRTSGSTPTRQFF
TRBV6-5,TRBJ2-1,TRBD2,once,TGTGCCAGCAGTTACTCAGGTCCAGCGGGGTACAATGAGCAGTTCTTC,CASSYSGPAGYNEQFF
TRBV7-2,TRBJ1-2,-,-,TGTGCCAGCAGCCAGGGGTCAGGACCCTATGGCTACACCTTC,CASSQGSGPYGYTF
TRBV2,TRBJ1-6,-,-,TGTGCCAGCAGGAGACAGAATTCACCCCTCCACTTT,CASRRQNSPLHF
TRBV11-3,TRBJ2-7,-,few,TGTGCCAGCAGCTTAGATCCGGGGAGCTCCTACGAGCAGTACTTC,CASSLDPGSSYEQYF
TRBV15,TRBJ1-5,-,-,TGTGCCACCAGCAGAGGGAAGGGTCAGCCCCAGCATTTT,CATSRGKGQPQHF
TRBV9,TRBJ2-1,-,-,TGTGCCAGCAGCGTAGGTTCCGGGACCTACAATGAGCAGTTCTTC,CASSVGSGTYNEQFF
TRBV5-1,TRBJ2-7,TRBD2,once,TGCGCCAGCAGCTTTAAGACTAGCGGGGGCTACGAGCAGTACTTC,CASSFKTSGGYEQYF
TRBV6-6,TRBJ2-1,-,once,TGTGCCAGCAGTTATGAGGGGCGCATATACAATGAGCAGTTCTTC,CASSYEGRIYNEQFF